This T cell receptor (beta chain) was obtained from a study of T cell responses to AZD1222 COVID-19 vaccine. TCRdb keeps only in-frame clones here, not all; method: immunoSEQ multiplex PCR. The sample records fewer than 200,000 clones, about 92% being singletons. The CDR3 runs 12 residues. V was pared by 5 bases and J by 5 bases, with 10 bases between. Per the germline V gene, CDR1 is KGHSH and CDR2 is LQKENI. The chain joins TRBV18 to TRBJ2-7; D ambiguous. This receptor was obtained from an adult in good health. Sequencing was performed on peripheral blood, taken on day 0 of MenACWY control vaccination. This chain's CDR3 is CASSKGRNEQYF. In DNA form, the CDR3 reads TGTGCCAGCTCAAAAGGGCGGAACGAGCAGTACTTC.